These T cell receptor beta chains were read from a single sample in a study of T-cell memory formation after mild COVID-19. TCRdb reanalysed the 5' RACE reads using MiXCR and keeps one entry per CDR3 protein. The sample gives about 320,000 distinct CDR3 sequences, roughly an eighth of which show up once; approximately 22% is in the top ten. The sequenced material came from PBMCs or a T cell subset sorted from them (not recorded which). These receptors were taken from a man aged 18 to 30 who had mild COVID-19 (a few samples of this study predate the infection). Cell type and time point are not known. Each CDR3 is given with its conserved first and last residue. A D gene is named only where the DNA matches it firmly. Size is stated for part of the rows, as once, few or many counts, or as a class when the clone is expanded.

j_gene: TRBJ1-6
d_gene: NA
abundance: NA
v_gene: TRBV7-9
CDR3aa: CASSLVDGDSPLHF
CDR3nt: TGTGCCAGCAGCTTAGTAGATGGGGATTCACCCCTCCACTTT

j_gene: TRBJ2-3
d_gene: TRBD1
abundance: NA
v_gene: TRBV6-5
CDR3aa: CASSSTTGDRTDTQYF
CDR3nt: TGTGCCAGCAGTTCCACAACAGGGGATAGGACAGATACGCAGTATTTT

j_gene: TRBJ1-1
d_gene: TRBD1
abundance: many
v_gene: TRBV12-3/TRBV12-4
CDR3aa: CASRRGLSTEAFF
CDR3nt: TGTGCCAGCAGAAGGGGGCTGAGCACTGAAGCTTTCTTT

j_gene: TRBJ2-1
d_gene: TRBD2
abundance: few
v_gene: TRBV25-1
CDR3aa: CASLASGGGGGQFF
CDR3nt: TGTGCCAGCCTCGCCTCCGGGGGGGGAGGGGGGCAGTTCTTC

j_gene: TRBJ2-7
d_gene: NA
abundance: few
v_gene: TRBV10-3
CDR3aa: CATTEPGDYEQYF
CDR3nt: TGTGCCACCACGGAACCGGGGGACTACGAGCAGTACTTC

j_gene: TRBJ2-5
d_gene: NA
abundance: NA
v_gene: TRBV12-3/TRBV12-4
CDR3aa: CASSDRPFGGTQYF
CDR3nt: TGTGCCAGCAGTGACAGGCCTTTTGGGGGGACCCAGTACTTC

j_gene: TRBJ1-1
d_gene: NA
abundance: NA
v_gene: TRBV6-6
CDR3aa: CASRQTTEAFF
CDR3nt: TGTGCCAGCAGGCAGACTACTGAAGCTTTCTTT

j_gene: TRBJ2-1
d_gene: TRBD2
abundance: NA
v_gene: TRBV24-1
CDR3aa: CATSDLTSGGAYEQFF
CDR3nt: TGTGCCACCAGTGATTTGACTAGCGGGGGGGCATATGAGCAGTTCTTC

j_gene: TRBJ2-5
d_gene: NA
abundance: NA
v_gene: TRBV18
CDR3aa: CASSVDRETQYF
CDR3nt: TGTGCCAGCTCAGTAGATCGGGAGACCCAGTACTTC

j_gene: TRBJ2-2
d_gene: NA
abundance: NA
v_gene: TRBV3-1
CDR3aa: CASSQVTASNTGELFF
CDR3nt: TGTGCCAGCAGCCAAGTGACCGCCTCGAACACCGGGGAGCTGTTTTTT

j_gene: TRBJ1-3
d_gene: NA
abundance: many
v_gene: TRBV15
CDR3aa: CATSSLGTPGNTIYF
CDR3nt: TGTGCCACCAGCAGTCTCGGGACACCTGGAAACACCATATATTTT

j_gene: TRBJ2-7
d_gene: NA
abundance: many
v_gene: TRBV7-9
CDR3aa: CASSAPTVFRGGPAWEQYF
CDR3nt: TGTGCCAGCAGCGCCCCAACCGTCTTCCGAGGGGGTCCAGCGTGGGAGCAGTACTTC

j_gene: TRBJ1-3
d_gene: TRBD1
abundance: few
v_gene: TRBV7-9
CDR3aa: CASSSDRGPGNTIYF
CDR3nt: TGTGCCAGCAGCTCAGACAGGGGTCCTGGAAACACCATATATTTT

j_gene: TRBJ2-2
d_gene: TRBD2
abundance: many
v_gene: TRBV4-3
CDR3aa: CASSQEASGAANTGELFF
CDR3nt: TGCGCCAGCAGCCAAGAGGCCAGCGGGGCCGCGAACACCGGGGAGCTGTTTTTT

j_gene: TRBJ2-3
d_gene: NA
abundance: NA
v_gene: TRBV4-3
CDR3aa: CASSQGANLAADTQYF
CDR3nt: TGCGCCAGCAGCCAAGGAGCGAACCTGGCAGCAGATACGCAGTATTTT

j_gene: TRBJ2-3
d_gene: NA
abundance: many
v_gene: TRBV10-3
CDR3aa: CAISESADTQYF
CDR3nt: TGTGCCATCAGTGAGTCAGCAGATACGCAGTATTTT

j_gene: TRBJ2-7
d_gene: NA
abundance: NA
v_gene: TRBV5-1
CDR3aa: CASSSDTLYEQYF
CDR3nt: TGCGCCAGCAGCTCCGACACACTCTACGAGCAGTACTTC

j_gene: TRBJ2-5
d_gene: TRBD1
abundance: NA
v_gene: TRBV7-9
CDR3aa: CATNGDRRGSETQYF
CDR3nt: TGTGCCACCAACGGGGACAGGCGTGGGTCGGAGACCCAGTACTTC

j_gene: TRBJ1-5
d_gene: NA
abundance: NA
v_gene: TRBV2
CDR3aa: CASTEGVNSNQPQHF
CDR3nt: TGTGCCAGCACCGAGGGAGTTAATAGCAATCAGCCCCAGCATTTT

j_gene: TRBJ1-1
d_gene: NA
abundance: few
v_gene: TRBV10-2
CDR3aa: CASLAGLGDTEAFF
CDR3nt: TGCGCCAGCCTGGCGGGGTTAGGTGACACTGAAGCTTTCTTT

j_gene: TRBJ1-3
d_gene: NA
abundance: NA
v_gene: TRBV15
CDR3aa: CATSRDRVRNTIYF
CDR3nt: TGTGCCACCAGCAGAGATCGGGTACGAAACACCATATATTTT

j_gene: TRBJ2-2
d_gene: NA
abundance: few
v_gene: TRBV5-1
CDR3aa: CASSASRPSNTGELFF
CDR3nt: TGCGCCAGCAGCGCATCCAGGCCCTCGAACACCGGGGAGCTGTTTTTT

j_gene: TRBJ2-2
d_gene: TRBD2
abundance: few
v_gene: TRBV12-3/TRBV12-4
CDR3aa: CASTPTSGGTGELFF
CDR3nt: TGTGCCAGCACCCCGACTAGCGGAGGCACCGGGGAGCTGTTTTTT

j_gene: TRBJ2-2
d_gene: TRBD1
abundance: NA
v_gene: TRBV24-1
CDR3aa: CATSERGQGVTGELFF
CDR3nt: TGTGCCACCAGTGAAAGGGGACAGGGGGTCACCGGGGAGCTGTTTTTT

j_gene: TRBJ2-6
d_gene: NA
abundance: few
v_gene: TRBV7-9
CDR3aa: CASIANWGIGANVLTF
CDR3nt: TGTGCCAGCATCGCCAATTGGGGGATAGGGGCCAACGTCCTGACTTTC

j_gene: TRBJ2-1
d_gene: NA
abundance: few
v_gene: TRBV19
CDR3aa: CASTPWGAHNEQFF
CDR3nt: TGTGCCAGTACCCCCTGGGGGGCCCACAATGAGCAGTTCTTC

j_gene: TRBJ1-1
d_gene: NA
abundance: once
v_gene: TRBV2
CDR3aa: CASSDDRTDFMNTEAFF
CDR3nt: TGTGCCAGCAGTGATGACAGGACCGATTTTATGAACACTGAAGCTTTCTTT

j_gene: TRBJ2-1
d_gene: TRBD2
abundance: few
v_gene: TRBV7-6
CDR3aa: CASSLEASGDHNEQFF
CDR3nt: TGTGCCAGCAGCTTAGAGGCTAGCGGGGACCACAATGAGCAGTTCTTC

j_gene: TRBJ1-2
d_gene: NA
abundance: NA
v_gene: TRBV3-1
CDR3aa: CASSQDSRLPYGYTF
CDR3nt: TGTGCCAGCAGCCAAGATAGCAGGTTGCCCTATGGCTACACCTTC

j_gene: TRBJ2-4
d_gene: TRBD2
abundance: many
v_gene: TRBV7-2
CDR3aa: CASSLTSGGSKNIQYF
CDR3nt: TGTGCCAGCAGCCTGACTAGCGGGGGCTCCAAAAACATTCAGTACTTC

j_gene: TRBJ2-6
d_gene: NA
abundance: few
v_gene: TRBV6-2/TRBV6-3
CDR3aa: CASSHDPSRTGANVLTF
CDR3nt: TGTGCCAGCAGTCATGACCCGTCGAGAACTGGGGCCAACGTCCTGACTTTC

j_gene: TRBJ1-1
d_gene: NA
abundance: many
v_gene: TRBV21-1
CDR3aa: CASSKDGRTGRLGTEAFF
CDR3nt: TGTGCCAGCAGCAAAGATGGTCGGACAGGGCGTCTCGGCACTGAAGCTTTCTTT

j_gene: TRBJ1-4
d_gene: NA
abundance: few
v_gene: TRBV7-2
CDR3aa: CASSPMGGLATNEKLFF
CDR3nt: TGTGCCAGCAGCCCCATGGGCGGGCTTGCAACTAATGAAAAACTGTTTTTT

j_gene: TRBJ2-2
d_gene: TRBD2
abundance: NA
v_gene: TRBV5-1
CDR3aa: CASRDTGAGGFNTGELFF
CDR3nt: TGCGCCAGCAGGGATACTGGAGCGGGGGGCTTCAACACCGGGGAGCTGTTTTTT

j_gene: TRBJ2-1
d_gene: NA
abundance: NA
v_gene: TRBV28
CDR3aa: CASSSRGEQFF
CDR3nt: TGTGCCAGCAGCAGTCGTGGGGAGCAGTTCTTC

j_gene: TRBJ2-3
d_gene: TRBD1
abundance: many
v_gene: TRBV14
CDR3aa: CASSPRRGWSDTQYF
CDR3nt: TGTGCCAGCAGCCCGCGCAGGGGGTGGTCAGATACGCAGTATTTT

j_gene: TRBJ1-1
d_gene: NA
abundance: NA
v_gene: TRBV29-1
CDR3aa: CSVISDSKTEAFF
CDR3nt: TGCAGCGTTATCTCGGACAGTAAGACTGAAGCTTTCTTT

j_gene: TRBJ2-2
d_gene: NA
abundance: NA
v_gene: TRBV28
CDR3aa: CASSQDSLTGELFF
CDR3nt: TGTGCCAGCAGCCAGGACTCGCTCACCGGGGAGCTGTTTTTT

j_gene: TRBJ1-5
d_gene: NA
abundance: NA
v_gene: TRBV6-2/TRBV6-3
CDR3aa: CASSLRVFRNQPQHF
CDR3nt: TGTGCCAGCAGCCTCAGGGTGTTTAGGAATCAGCCCCAGCATTTT

j_gene: TRBJ2-7
d_gene: NA
abundance: NA
v_gene: TRBV10-3
CDR3aa: CAITSGQLYEQYF
CDR3nt: TGTGCCATCACGAGTGGACAACTCTACGAGCAGTACTTC

j_gene: TRBJ2-1
d_gene: NA
abundance: many
v_gene: TRBV7-9
CDR3aa: CASSFRNNEQFF
CDR3nt: TGTGCCAGCAGCTTTCGCAACAATGAGCAGTTCTTC

j_gene: TRBJ1-2
d_gene: NA
abundance: many
v_gene: TRBV24-1
CDR3aa: CATRPPGYGYTF
CDR3nt: TGTGCCACCAGACCCCCTGGCTATGGCTACACCTTC

j_gene: TRBJ1-5
d_gene: TRBD1
abundance: NA
v_gene: TRBV6-1
CDR3aa: CASSEETGDWPQHF
CDR3nt: TGTGCCAGCAGTGAAGAGACAGGGGACTGGCCCCAGCATTTT

j_gene: TRBJ1-5
d_gene: NA
abundance: few
v_gene: TRBV15
CDR3aa: CATSVSLGAIQPQHF
CDR3nt: TGTGCCACCAGCGTATCTCTGGGGGCGATTCAGCCCCAGCATTTT

j_gene: TRBJ2-5
d_gene: NA
abundance: few
v_gene: TRBV5-4
CDR3aa: CASNRDTQETQYF
CDR3nt: TGTGCCAGCAACCGGGACACCCAAGAGACCCAGTACTTC

j_gene: TRBJ2-3
d_gene: NA
abundance: NA
v_gene: TRBV7-9
CDR3aa: CASSPPVLTATSSTDTQYF
CDR3nt: TGTGCCAGCAGCCCCCCCGTCCTGACAGCCACCTCTAGCACAGATACGCAGTATTTT

j_gene: TRBJ1-2
d_gene: TRBD1
abundance: NA
v_gene: TRBV6-6
CDR3aa: CASTLDRASYTF
CDR3nt: TGTGCCAGCACTCTGGACAGGGCCAGCTACACCTTC

j_gene: TRBJ2-2
d_gene: NA
abundance: NA
v_gene: TRBV28
CDR3aa: CASHPVGGNTGELFF
CDR3nt: TGTGCCAGCCACCCGGTCGGGGGGAACACCGGGGAGCTGTTTTTT

j_gene: TRBJ2-7
d_gene: TRBD2
abundance: NA
v_gene: TRBV7-6
CDR3aa: CASSLRREGEQYF
CDR3nt: TGTGCCAGCAGCTTACGACGGGAGGGTGAGCAGTACTTC

j_gene: TRBJ2-1
d_gene: NA
abundance: many
v_gene: TRBV12-3/TRBV12-4
CDR3aa: CASSPQGLADNEQFF
CDR3nt: TGTGCCAGCAGTCCCCAGGGCTTAGCTGACAATGAGCAGTTCTTC

j_gene: TRBJ1-4
d_gene: NA
abundance: NA
v_gene: TRBV7-9
CDR3aa: CASSLAQGEKLFF
CDR3nt: TGTGCCAGCAGCTTAGCCCAGGGTGAAAAACTGTTTTTT

j_gene: TRBJ2-7
d_gene: NA
abundance: NA
v_gene: TRBV27
CDR3aa: CASSAGFSYEQYF
CDR3nt: TGTGCCAGCAGTGCAGGATTTTCCTACGAGCAGTACTTC

j_gene: TRBJ2-4
d_gene: NA
abundance: few
v_gene: TRBV6-2/TRBV6-3
CDR3aa: CASSMGRRMNF
CDR3nt: TGTGCCAGCAGTATGGGACGGAGAATGAACTTC

j_gene: TRBJ2-3
d_gene: TRBD1
abundance: NA
v_gene: TRBV9
CDR3aa: CASSINLDRRDTQYF
CDR3nt: TGTGCCAGCAGCATAAACTTGGACAGGAGAGATACGCAGTATTTT